This TCR beta chain was profiled in a study of lymphopenia after photon versus proton radiotherapy. General study points: Relative stability marked proton patients; photon patients lost diversity and naive cells. Post-nadir TCR diversity decline inversely tracked overall survival among those who died.

About this clone: Its target is not known.

Assay used: immunoSEQ multiplex PCR; TCRdb lists only in-frame clones, some missing. The sample contains approximately 12,000 clones, roughly 90% of which appear only once. V was trimmed by 4 bases and J by 1 base, leaving 13 bases between them. Germline V gene lookup returns CDR1 LNHDA and CDR2 SQIVND (reference sequence). The CDR3 is made up of 16 amino acids. This chain links TRBV19 with TRBJ2-2, with D maybe TRBD1 (6 bases). This receptor was taken from a man between 60 and 75 years old with pancreatic cancer. The source material was peripheral blood, sampled from a patient treated with photon-based radiotherapy. The CDR3 region has the DNA TGTGCCAGTAGTACTTACAGGGCCAGGAACACCGGGGAGCTGTTTTTT. As protein: CASSTYRARNTGELFF.